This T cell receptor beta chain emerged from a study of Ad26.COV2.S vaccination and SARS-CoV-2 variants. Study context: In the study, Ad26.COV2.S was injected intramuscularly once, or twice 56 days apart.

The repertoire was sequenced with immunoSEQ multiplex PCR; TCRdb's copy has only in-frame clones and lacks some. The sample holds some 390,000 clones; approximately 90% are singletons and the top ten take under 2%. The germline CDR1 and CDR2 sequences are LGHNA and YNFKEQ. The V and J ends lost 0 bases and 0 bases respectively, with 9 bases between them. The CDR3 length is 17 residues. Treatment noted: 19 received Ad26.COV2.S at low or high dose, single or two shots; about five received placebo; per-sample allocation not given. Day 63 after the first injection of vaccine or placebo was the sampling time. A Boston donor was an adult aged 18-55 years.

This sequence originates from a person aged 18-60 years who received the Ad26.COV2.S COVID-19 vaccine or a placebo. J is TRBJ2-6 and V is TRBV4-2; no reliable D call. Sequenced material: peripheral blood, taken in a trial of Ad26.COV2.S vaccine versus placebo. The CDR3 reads CASSQDRMSSGANVLTF. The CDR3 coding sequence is TGTGCCAGCAGCCAAGATCGCATGAGCTCTGGGGCCAACGTCCTGACTTTC.